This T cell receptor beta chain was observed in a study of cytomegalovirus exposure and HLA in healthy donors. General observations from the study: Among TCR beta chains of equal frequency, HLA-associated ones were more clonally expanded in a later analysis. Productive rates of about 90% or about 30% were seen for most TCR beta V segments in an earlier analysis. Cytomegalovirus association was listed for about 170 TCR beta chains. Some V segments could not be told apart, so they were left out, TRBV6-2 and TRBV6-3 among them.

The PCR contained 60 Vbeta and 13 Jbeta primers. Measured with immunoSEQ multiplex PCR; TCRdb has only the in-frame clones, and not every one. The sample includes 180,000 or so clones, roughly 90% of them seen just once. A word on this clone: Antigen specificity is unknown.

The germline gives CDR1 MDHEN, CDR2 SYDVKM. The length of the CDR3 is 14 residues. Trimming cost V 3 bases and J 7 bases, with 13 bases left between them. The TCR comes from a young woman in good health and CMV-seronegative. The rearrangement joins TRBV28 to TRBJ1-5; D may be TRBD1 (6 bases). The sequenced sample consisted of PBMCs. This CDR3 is CASSLGAREQPQHF. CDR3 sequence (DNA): TGTGCCAGCAGTTTGGGGGCGCGCGAACAGCCCCAGCATTTT.